This T cell receptor (beta chain) came from a study of radiotherapy plus CTLA-4 blockade in lung cancer. Libraries were prepared by immunoSEQ multiplex PCR; TCRdb keeps only in-frame clonotypes and omits some of them. The sample consists of tens of thousands of clones, roughly two thirds of them appearing once. This CDR3 has 14 amino acids. V was pared by 7 bases and J by 8 bases, with 7 bases of the junction left unmatched. Germline V CDR1 and CDR2: SGHTA, FQGNSA. This sequence was found in a human donor with non-small cell lung cancer who had stable disease on radiotherapy plus ipilimumab. The chain carries TRBV7-2 and TRBJ1-4; 10 bases map to TRBD1. The sample here was peripheral blood, taken from a patient treated with radiotherapy plus ipilimumab. For the CDR3, the DNA is TGTGCCAGCACCACCTTGGACAGGGGGGAAAAACTGTTTTTT. This gives the protein CASTTLDRGEKLFF.